A single sample is the source of the 27 T cell receptor beta chains below, sequenced in a study of control samples from healthy donors and cancer patients. Here immunoSEQ multiplex PCR was the method, and the copy in TCRdb shows in-frame clones only, minus some. The data hold about 160,000 clones, with around 96% observed a single time. Sequenced input: blood. These receptors all come from a middle-aged woman in good health.

V and J are TRBV5-1 and TRBJ2-3; D ambiguous. From germline, CDR1 is SGHRS and CDR2 YFSETQ. This CDR3 is built from 16 residues. With 0 bases removed from V and 0 bases from J, the gap between germline ends came to 11 bases. This CDR3 reads CASSLEPPHSTDTQYF. The CDR3, as DNA: TGCGCCAGCAGCTTGGAACCTCCTCACAGCACAGATACGCAGTATTTT. Filled out from reference TRBV5-1 and TRBJ2-3, the complete variable domain reads KAGVTQTPRYLIKTRGQQVTLSCSPISGHRSVSWYQQTPGQGLQFLFEYFSETQRNKGNFPGRFSGRQFSNSRSEMNVSTLELGDSALYLCASSLEPPHSTDTQYFGPGTRLTVL.

This chain joins TRBV7-9 and TRBJ2-7; the match to TRBD2 covers 12 bases. Looked up from germline, CDR1 is SEHNR and CDR2 is FQNEAQ (reference sequence). The CDR3 consists of 14 residues. V was pared by 6 bases and J by 4 bases, with 4 bases of the junction left unmatched. CDR3 sequence reads: CASRLAGGPYEQYF. In nucleotides, the CDR3 is TGTGCCAGCAGGCTAGCGGGGGGGCCGTACGAGCAGTACTTC.

The genes are TRBV30 and TRBJ2-1, with TRBD2 as a possible D gene (6 bases). Germline values: CDR1 GTSNPN, CDR2 SVGIG (reference sequence). The V end was cut by 1 base, the J end by 0 bases, with 19 bases between. The length of the CDR3 is 18 residues. As DNA, the CDR3 is TGTGCCTGGAGTGGGGGGACGATGGGCGGGAACTCCTACAATGAGCAGTTCTTC. Its protein product is CAWSGGTMGGNSYNEQFF.

This clone was seen only once. The genes are TRBV20-1 and TRBJ2-1; 7 bases agree with TRBD2. Germline V lookup: CDR1 DFQATT, CDR2 SNEGSKA (reference sequence). This CDR3 spans 16 amino acids. V lost 3 bases to trimming and J lost 1 base; unmatched junction nucleotides: 9. The CDR3 nucleotides are TGCAGTGCTAGTTCGATGACTAGCCGTTCCTACAATGAGCAGTTCTTC. This sequence encodes CSASSMTSRSYNEQFF.

The CDR3 loop reads CASSVRAMGLTGELFF. The CDR3, as DNA: TGTGCCAGCAGCGTACGGGCCATGGGATTGACCGGGGAGCTGTTTTTT. This sequence joins TRBV9 and TRBJ2-2; D remains ambiguous. The germline gives CDR1 SGDLS, CDR2 YYNGEE. Trimming took 1 base from V and 5 from J, leaving 15 bases between them. The CDR3 has 16 residues.

The genes are TRBV19 and TRBJ2-6; D is undetermined. V lost 4 bases and J 4 bases, leaving 14 bases between the germline ends. The CDR3 is made up of 16 amino acids. The germline V gene has CDR1 LNHDA and CDR2 SQIVND (reference sequence). CDR3 sequence reads: CASSKRNIAGANVLTF. The CDR3 bases are TGTGCCAGTAGTAAAAGGAATATTGCGGGGGCCAACGTCCTGACTTTC.

Regarding this clone: The sample carries other DNA sequences with the same CDR3. This sequence joins TRBV9 and TRBJ2-1; D remains ambiguous. Trimming removed 2 bases from V and 0 bases from J, with 9 bases in between. CDR1 is SGDLS, CDR2 YYNGEE, per germline. The CDR3 contains 15 residues. The CDR3 nucleotides are TGTGCCAGCAGCGTCGACTCGAGCTCCTACAATGAGCAGTTCTTC. Protein product: CASSVDSSSYNEQFF.

The chain couples TRBV7-3 to TRBJ1-1; no clear D gene. V was shortened by 4 bases and J by 0 bases, with 9 bases between the two germline ends. Germline V lookup: CDR1 SGHTA, CDR2 FQGTGA. The CDR3 contains 14 residues. The CDR3 here is CASSSDTMNTEAFF. CDR3 DNA sequence: TGTGCCAGCAGCTCCGACACAATGAACACTGAAGCTTTCTTT.

V is TRBV7-9 and J is TRBJ2-3; D not certain. V was pared by 2 bases and J by 1 base, with 10 bases between. CDR1 is SEHNR, CDR2 FQNEAQ, per germline (reference sequence). This CDR3 spans 15 amino acids. CDR3 amino acids: CASSLIRRRTDTQYF. The CDR3 DNA sequence: TGTGCCAGCAGCTTAATCCGAAGGCGCACAGATACGCAGTATTTT. The complete variable domain, with remaining parts taken from reference TRBV7-9 and TRBJ2-3, reads DTGVSQNPRHKITKRGQNVTFRCDPISEHNRLYWYRQTLGQGPEFLTYFQNEAQLEKSRLLSDRFSAERPKGSFSTLEIQRTEQGDSAMYLCASSLIRRRTDTQYFGPGTRLTVL.

The V gene is TRBV18, the J gene TRBJ1-6; 8 positions match TRBD1. With V trimmed by 3 bases and J by 9 bases, 4 bases remained unmatched. The CDR3 is 14 residues long. Germline CDR1 KGHSH, CDR2 LQKENI. This CDR3 is CASSPGQGTSPLHF. The CDR3 DNA reads TGTGCCAGCTCACCTGGACAGGGTACTTCACCCCTCCACTTT.

This clone was seen a single time. The V gene is TRBV6-2 or TRBV6-3, the J gene TRBJ2-2; 9 bases are shared with TRBD2. The CDR3 is made up of 16 amino acids. V lost 4 bases, J lost 5 bases, and 8 bases stayed unmatched. The germline gives CDR1 MNHEY, CDR2 SVGEGT. The chain's CDR3 is CASSSHSGSGTGELFF. CDR3 bases: TGTGCCAGCAGTTCCCATAGCGGGAGCGGTACCGGGGAGCTGTTTTTT.

This chain links TRBV20-1 with TRBJ2-5; no clear D. CDR3 size: 11 residues. V lost 6 bases, J lost 4 bases, and 9 bases lay in between. Looked up from germline, CDR1 is DFQATT and CDR2 is SNEGSKA (reference sequence). As DNA, the CDR3 is TGCAGTGCCCCAAGGAGAGAGACCCAGTACTTC. Amino acid sequence: CSAPRRETQYF.

The gene calls are TRBV6-5 and TRBJ1-1; D is unclear. This CDR3 contains 14 residues. Germline V CDR1 and CDR2: MNHEY, SVGAGI. V dropped 4 bases and J dropped 0 bases, with 9 bases sitting between them. CDR3 sequence (DNA): TGTGCCAGCAGTTTATCATCCATGAACACTGAAGCTTTCTTT. Amino acid sequence: CASSLSSMNTEAFF.

The V call is TRBV4-3, the J call TRBJ1-5, with a tentative D call TRBD1 (6 bases). CDR3 size: 16 residues. The V end lost 0 bases, the J end lost 2 bases, and 11 bases lay between the germline ends. Germline loops: CDR1 LGHNA, CDR2 YSLEER. For the CDR3, the DNA is TGCGCCAGCAGCCAAGATATCAGGGGTGGCAATCAGCCCCAGCATTTT. It codes for CASSQDIRGGNQPQHF.

The genes are TRBV11-2 and TRBJ2-1; the match to TRBD2 covers 10 bases. V dropped 3 bases and J dropped 10; count of bases not matched to a gene: 9. The CDR3 loop spans 15 amino acids. The germline gives CDR1 SGHAT, CDR2 FQNNGV. CDR3 protein: CASSFSGGSAGEQFF. In DNA, the CDR3 is TGTGCCAGCAGCTTTAGCGGGGGGTCCGCGGGGGAGCAGTTCTTC.

The chain employs TRBV4-1 and TRBJ1-2; possibly TRBD1 for D (6 bases). Germline CDR1 is MGHRA and CDR2 is YSYEKL. V was cut by 3 bases and J by 3 bases, with 20 bases left in between. CDR3 length: 17 residues. The CDR3 loop reads CASSQQPIGQGHYGYTF. The CDR3 region has the DNA TGCGCCAGCAGCCAGCAACCCATCGGCCAGGGGCACTATGGCTACACCTTC.

The chain uses TRBV30 and TRBJ2-2; D unresolved. Trimming removed 4 bases from V and 1 base from J, with 10 bases in between. The CDR3 length is 14 residues. Germline values: CDR1 GTSNPN, CDR2 SVGIG (reference sequence). In DNA form, the CDR3 reads TGTGCCTGGACGAGCGCACTGAACACCGGGGAGCTGTTTTTT. Translated: CAWTSALNTGELFF.

The chain has TRBV7-3 and TRBJ1-2; no clear D gene. In germline, CDR1 is SGHTA, CDR2 FQGTGA. Trimming took off 1 base at V and 6 bases at J, with 6 bases between the two ends. The length of the CDR3 is 12 residues. The CDR3, as DNA: TGTGCCAGCAGCTTAAACGGGGATGGCTACACCTTC. This codes for CASSLNGDGYTF.

CDR3 amino acids: CASSPFGTTGELFF. CDR3 in DNA: TGTGCCAGCAGTCCCTTTGGCACCACCGGGGAGCTGTTTTTT. The rearrangement links TRBV27 to TRBJ2-2; D uncertain. This CDR3 has 14 amino acids. Germline V CDR1 and CDR2: MNHEY, SMNVEV (reference sequence). V lost 5 bases and J 4 bases, leaving 11 bases between the germline ends.

The chain joins TRBV25-1 to TRBJ1-1; no firm D call. Germline V gene data show CDR1 as MGHDK and CDR2 as SYGVNS. The V and J ends lost 2 bases and 3 bases respectively, with 10 bases between them. The CDR3 length is 14 residues. The CDR3 loop is CASSERNADTEAFF. CDR3 nucleotides: TGTGCCAGCAGTGAAAGGAATGCCGACACTGAAGCTTTCTTT.

A note on this clone: Other DNA sequences in the sample encode the same CDR3. The chain carries TRBV12-3 or TRBV12-4 and TRBJ1-2; 10 bases are a match to TRBD1. Trimming took 5 bases from V and 4 from J; bases not matched to a gene: 1. This CDR3 contains 13 residues. CDR3: CASSRDRGYGYTF. The DNA for the CDR3 is TGTGCCAGCAGTCGGGACAGGGGCTATGGCTACACCTTC.

The rearrangement joins TRBV10-1 to TRBJ1-1; 8 bases fit TRBD1. Germline V gene data show CDR1 as WNHNN and CDR2 as SYGVQD (reference sequence). The CDR3 has 12 amino acids. J gave up 10 bases and V 7 bases, and 8 bases lay outside the gene matches. CDR3 sequence reads: CASNDRQGRAFF. CDR3 DNA sequence: TGCGCCAGCAACGACCGACAGGGGCGAGCTTTCTTT.

The chain links TRBV4-2 to TRBJ2-1; TRBD2 agrees at 9 bases. Germline loops: CDR1 LGHNA, CDR2 YNFKEQ. Trimming took 4 bases from V and 0 from J; bases not matched to a gene: 7. The CDR3 has 17 amino acids. CDR3 sequence reads: CASSPFLAGSSYNEQFF. The CDR3, as DNA: TGTGCCAGCAGCCCATTCCTAGCGGGGAGCTCCTACAATGAGCAGTTCTTC.

The V call is TRBV10-3, the J call TRBJ2-7; the D is unclear. With 0 bases removed from V and 0 bases from J, the gap between germline ends came to 15 bases. The CDR3 spans 17 residues. The V gene's germline CDR1 is ENHRY and CDR2 SYGVKD. CDR3 sequence: CAISESRRPNSSYEQYF. In nucleotides, the CDR3 is TGTGCCATCAGTGAGTCGAGAAGGCCGAATAGCTCCTACGAGCAGTACTTC.

This chain connects TRBV4-3 to TRBJ2-6, with D tentatively TRBD1 (7 bases). The CDR3 loop spans 22 amino acids. CDR1 is LGHNA, CDR2 YSLEER, per germline. The V and J ends lost 1 base and 0 bases respectively, with 25 bases between them. CDR3: CASSQVKYRRDSRSSGANVLTF. Here the CDR3 DNA reads TGCGCCAGCAGCCAAGTGAAGTATCGGCGGGACAGCCGTTCCTCTGGGGCCAACGTCCTGACTTTC.

A word on this clone: One end of the junction is discordant with germline, which a read error may explain. The sample holds other DNA sequences that translate to the same CDR3. The rearrangement uses TRBV11-2 and TRBJ1-4; D unclear. CDR3 size: 15 residues. Germline V gene sequence: CDR1 SGHAT, CDR2 FQNNGV. The CDR3 region has the DNA TGCGCCAGCAGCTTAGTAGCAGCAACTAATGAAAAACTGTTTTTT. Residues: CASSLVAATNEKLFF.

J is TRBJ2-3 and V is TRBV9; no firm D call. This CDR3 region has 16 residues. V lost 4 bases, J lost 2 bases, and 17 bases lay in between. Germline-derived CDR1 and CDR2 are SGDLS and YYNGEE. For the CDR3, the DNA is TGTGCCAGCAGCCCTCGAAATCTTATTCTCACAGATACGCAGTATTTT. Its translation: CASSPRNLILTDTQYF.